This passage covers 12 T cell receptor beta chains from one sample sequenced in a study of tumor-infiltrating lymphocytes in primary liver carcinoma. Using a constant-region primer together with ProtoScript II reverse transcriptase, TCR beta cDNA was made from about 500 ng of total RNA. TCR beta libraries came from three nested multiplex PCR rounds using slightly modified ARM-PCR. Two initial PCR rounds of about 10 cycles each paired TRBV1-TRBV30 forward primers with a C-beta reverse primer. In TCRdb, the multiplex PCR reads were re-called with MiXCR into one record per CDR3 protein. The sample contains approximately 300,000 distinct CDR3 sequences, 55% to 65% of which appear only once. Blood RNA was derived from unsorted whole blood, and germline DNA was extracted too. Sequenced input: peripheral blood. The receptors originated from a middle-aged man with primary liver carcinoma and hepatitis B virus infection.

The gene calls are TRBV30 and TRBJ2-1; TRBD2 matches 9 bases. V gave up 0 bases and J gave up 7 bases; unmatched junction bases: 4. The CDR3 has 14 residues. Germline V gene sequence: CDR1 GTSNPN, CDR2 SVGIG (reference sequence). CDR3 region: CAWSVLAGLNEQFF. CDR3 nucleotides: TGTGCCTGGAGTGTGCTAGCGGGGTTAAATGAGCAGTTCTTC.

For this clonotype: A read error may explain this, as a much larger clone is one base away. The chain employs TRBV6-2 or TRBV6-3 and TRBJ2-1, with TRBD2 identical over 9 bases. This CDR3 contains 15 residues. In germline, CDR1 is MNHEY, CDR2 SVGEGT. CDR3 bases: TGTGCCAGCAGTTCTAGCGGGATCTCCTACAATGAGCTGTTCTTC. It translates to CASSSSGISYNELFF.

On this clonotype: A much larger clone lies a single base off, so this may be a read error. The CDR3 reads CASSRRTSGRNTGELLF. CDR3 bases: TGTGCCAGCAGCCGCCGGACTAGCGGGAGAAACACCGGGGAGCTGCTTTTT. The chain links TRBV6-6 to TRBJ2-2; 13 nucleotides align to TRBD2. CDR3 size: 17 residues. Per the germline V gene, CDR1 is MNHNY and CDR2 is SVGAGI (reference sequence).

This clonotype was seen just once. A clone one base away is much larger, so this may be a read error. The chain links TRBV4-1 to TRBJ2-3; D not resolved. Germline V gene sequence: CDR1 MGHRA, CDR2 YSYEKL. Trimming left V 7 bases short and J 2 bases short, with 19 bases between. The CDR3 is made up of 16 amino acids. Here the CDR3 reads CASKSNSRLNTDTQYF. CDR3 nucleotide sequence: TGCGCCAGCAAATCAAATAGCCGTCTTAACACAGATACGCAGTATTTT.

This clonotype was recorded only once. A much bigger clone sits one base away, suggesting this may be a read error. This rearrangement joins TRBV5-5 to TRBJ1-5, with D unresolved. Germline CDR1 and CDR2: SGHKS and YYEKEE (reference sequence). This CDR3 is 14 amino acids long. The CDR3 coding sequence is TGTGCCAGCAGCCTCCCGGGAGGCAATCAGCCCCGGCATTTT. Translated, it gives CASSLPGGNQPRHF.

The chain's CDR3 is CASSRTGGGGQPQHF. In DNA, the CDR3 is TGTGCCAGCAGCCGGACAGGGGGCGGGGGTCAGCCCCAGCATTTT. The chain is built from TRBV5-6 and TRBJ1-5, with TRBD1 identical over 11 bases. J gave up 6 bases and V 4 bases, and 6 bases lay outside the gene matches. The CDR3 extends over 15 amino acids. CDR1 is SGHDT and CDR2 is YYEEEE in the germline V gene.

The chain is built from TRBV4-3 and TRBJ2-1; 10 bases align to TRBD2. Germline V gene sequence: CDR1 LGHNA, CDR2 YSLEER. The CDR3 has 16 residues. The V gene end was trimmed by 0 bases and the J gene end by 15 bases; junction bases not matched to a gene: 14. CDR3 bases: TGCGCCAGCAGCCAAGACCACGCTTCTAGCGGGAGTGCTCGGTTCTTC. It encodes CASSQDHASSGSARFF.

Ten or more counts support this clonotype. CDR3 sequence reads: CASSPDGGRTEAFF. The CDR3, as DNA: TGTGCCAGCAGCCCCGATGGGGGGCGGACTGAAGCTTTCTTT. This chain joins TRBV4-2 and TRBJ1-1; possibly TRBD1 for D (6 bases). The CDR3 contains 14 residues. V lost 4 bases to trimming and J lost 5 bases, with 14 bases between them. CDR1 and CDR2 from the germline V gene are LGHNA and YNFKEQ.

To note about this clonotype: One base away lies a much larger clone, so this may be a sequencing read error. This chain connects TRBV5-6 to TRBJ2-1; D is undetermined. The CDR3 length is 13 residues. CDR1 SGHDT and CDR2 YYEEEE come from the germline V gene. The V end lost 5 bases, the J end lost 9 bases, and 15 bases lay between the germline ends. For the CDR3, the DNA is TGTGCCAGCAGTCCCGGACCAAAGGCTGAGCAGTTCTTC. It codes for CASSPGPKAEQFF.

This clonotype was seen at least ten times. The chain is built from TRBV6-2 or TRBV6-3 and TRBJ2-7, with TRBD2 identical over 7 bases. J was trimmed by 0 bases and V by 3 bases; bases with no gene match: 5. The CDR3 runs to 15 residues. The V gene's germline CDR1 is MNHEY and CDR2 SVGEGT. CDR3 in amino acids: CASSYKPSGSYEQYF. The CDR3 DNA reads TGTGCCAGCAGTTATAAGCCTAGCGGCTCCTACGAGCAGTACTTC.

Note on this clonotype: A read error may be the cause here, since a much bigger clone is one base away. The rearrangement uses TRBV4-2 and TRBJ2-7; maybe TRBD2 (6 bases). Trimming removed 0 bases at V and 10 bases at J, with 16 bases between. The CDR3 extends over 14 amino acids. Germline V gene lookup returns CDR1 LGHNA and CDR2 YNFKEQ. Here the CDR3 reads CASSQEPSVADQYF. In DNA, the CDR3 is TGTGCCAGCAGCCAAGAGCCTAGCGTGGCCGACCAGTACTTC.

About this clonotype itself: A clone one base away is much larger, so this may be a read error. This sequence joins TRBV6-2 or TRBV6-3 and TRBJ1-5, with TRBD1 matching over 8 bases. The CDR3 length is 16 residues. Germline V gives CDR1 MNHEY, CDR2 SVGEGT. This chain's CDR3 is CVSSYDPAGGRQPQHF. The DNA for the CDR3 is TGTGTCAGCAGTTACGATCCCGCAGGGGGCCGTCAGCCCCAGCATTTT.